What follows are 14 T cell receptor beta chains derived from one specimen sequenced in a study of T cell repertoires in cytomegalovirus infection. Via MiXCR, TCRdb re-called the reads, giving one row per CDR3 protein. The table lists 100,000 or so distinct CDR3 sequences, more than 15% of them singletons. The sequenced sample consisted of PBMCs. The receptors come from a human donor in good health (CMV status not recorded). Some clones in this sample may be carry-over from other donors' samples.

This clonotype was found once. The rearrangement links TRBV28 to TRBJ1-4, with 7 bases identical to TRBD1. The CDR3 has 14 residues. CDR1 and CDR2 from the germline V gene are MDHEN and SYDVKM. Trimming took 6 bases from V and 6 from J; bases not matched to a gene: 7. The CDR3 region has the DNA TGTGCCAGCAGGAGGGGGCTGTTGGATGAAAAACTGTTTTTT. Its protein is CASRRGLLDEKLFF.

This clonotype occurred a few times. The chain links TRBV15 to TRBJ1-2; 12 nucleotides match TRBD1. The V segment lost 1 base and the J segment 4 bases; nucleotides outside the gene matches: 13. CDR1 is LNHNV, CDR2 YYDKDF, per germline (reference sequence). The CDR3 is 19 residues long. CDR3 DNA sequence: TGTGCCACCAGCAGAGGGCGAGGTTCCGGGACAGGGGGCATCTATGGCTACACCTTC. Translated, it gives CATSRGRGSGTGGIYGYTF.

This chain links TRBV20-1 with TRBJ2-2, with a weak D call TRBD1 (7 bases). Trimming shortened V by 3 bases and J by 5 bases, and 16 bases separated the two germline ends. The CDR3 has 15 amino acids. Germline lookup yields CDR1 DFQATT and CDR2 SNEGSKA (reference sequence). CDR3 in amino acids: CSASQLAGGTGELFF. CDR3 sequence (DNA): TGCAGTGCTAGCCAATTAGCAGGGGGGACCGGGGAGCTGTTTTTT.

As concerns this clonotype: Possible read error: a much larger clone is one base away. V and J are TRBV28 and TRBJ1-1; 7 nucleotides line up with TRBD1. The germline V gene has CDR1 MDHEN and CDR2 SYDVKM. The CDR3 covers 14 residues. Unmatched junction bases numbered 17, after V lost 8 bases and J lost 11 bases. This CDR3 reads CASRSSRQGGSAFF. CDR3 DNA: TGTGCCAGCCGTTCCTCCCGACAGGGCGGGTCGGCTTTCTTT.

This clonotype was found many times. The chain employs TRBV25-1 and TRBJ1-4, with 8 bases that match TRBD1. V dropped 4 bases and J dropped 8; count of bases not matched to a gene: 6. CDR3 length equals 14 residues. The germline gives CDR1 MGHDK, CDR2 SYGVNS. The CDR3 sequence is CASSATGGEEKLFF. CDR3 sequence (DNA): TGTGCCAGCAGTGCAACAGGGGGAGAGGAAAAACTGTTTTTT.

This clonotype was seen ten or more times. This chain joins TRBV7-2 and TRBJ2-2; 8 bases map to TRBD2. Germline CDR1 reads SGHTA; CDR2 reads FQGNSA. The CDR3 is made up of 20 amino acids. V was clipped by 2 bases and J by 0 bases; unmatched bases: 14. The CDR3 coding sequence is TGTGCCAGCAGCTTAAATCGGCGGGGGGCGACATCCCCGAACACCGGGGAGCTGTTTTTT. Protein: CASSLNRRGATSPNTGELFF. The entire variable domain, with the rest obtained from reference TRBV7-2 and TRBJ2-2, is as follows: GAGVSQSPSNKVTEKGKDVELRCDPISGHTALYWYRQSLGQGLEFLIYFQGNSAPDKSGLPSDRFSAERTGGSVSTLTIQRTQQEDSAVYLCASSLNRRGATSPNTGELFFGEGSRLTVL.

V usage is TRBV6-2 or TRBV6-3 and J usage is TRBJ2-7; 7 bases fit TRBD1. The CDR3 is made up of 18 amino acids. V was clipped by 4 bases and J by 4 bases; unmatched bases: 19. Germline CDR1 and CDR2: MNHEY and SVGEGT. CDR3 residues: CASSFRIPFTGTEYEQYF. DNA for the CDR3: TGTGCCAGCAGTTTCCGAATCCCTTTTACCGGGACAGAGTACGAGCAGTACTTC.

The chain couples TRBV27 to TRBJ2-3, with TRBD2 matching over 7 bases. Looked up from germline, CDR1 is MNHEY and CDR2 is SMNVEV (reference sequence). J gave up 5 bases and V 6 bases, and 17 bases lay outside the gene matches. The CDR3 has 17 residues. DNA for the CDR3: TGTGCCAGCAGACCAGCCTGGGCGGGGGTGCGAGGAGATACGCAGTATTTT. It is translated as CASRPAWAGVRGDTQYF.

This clonotype occurred many times. The chain recombines TRBV7-2 with TRBJ2-5; D is perhaps TRBD2 (6 bases). The V gene lost 5 bases and the J gene lost 2 bases, with 12 bases spanning the gap. CDR3 length: 14 residues. The germline CDR1 and CDR2 sequences are SGHTA and FQGNSA. This CDR3 reads CASSPPRGQETQYF. In nucleotides, the CDR3 is TGTGCCAGCAGCCCCCCCCGGGGGCAAGAGACCCAGTACTTC.

There are a few counts of this clonotype. V and J are TRBV20-1 and TRBJ2-7, with a possible D match to TRBD1 (6 bases). V dropped 5 bases and J dropped 0 bases, with 17 bases sitting between them. CDR3 length: 15 amino acids. Per the germline V gene, CDR1 is DFQATT and CDR2 is SNEGSKA (reference sequence). The CDR3 here is CSAGPRDTLSYEQYF. The CDR3 DNA is TGCAGTGCTGGACCAAGGGACACCCTCTCCTACGAGCAGTACTTC.

This clonotype was recorded at least ten times. This CDR3 is CASSLVHENTEAFF. DNA of the CDR3: TGTGCCAGCAGCTTAGTACACGAGAACACTGAAGCTTTCTTT. This sequence joins TRBV7-8 and TRBJ1-1; D gene uncertain. CDR1 and CDR2 (germline): SGHVS, FQNEAQ. CDR3 size: 14 residues. V lost 1 base, J lost 1 base, and 7 bases lay in between.

This clonotype has at least ten counts. The genes are TRBV11-2 and TRBJ1-3; D is ambiguous. Trimming cost V 1 base and J 7 bases, with 8 bases left between them. This CDR3 spans 13 amino acids. Germline V gene data show CDR1 as SGHAT and CDR2 as FQNNGV. The CDR3 nucleotides are TGTGCCAGCAGCTTAGTTTCTAGGAACACCATATATTTT. Its protein is CASSLVSRNTIYF.

The CDR3 region is CASRRDRDPKNEQFF. Written as DNA, the CDR3 is TGTGCCAGCAGAAGGGACAGGGACCCGAAGAATGAGCAGTTCTTC. The rearrangement uses TRBV6-1 and TRBJ2-1; 9 nucleotides line up with TRBD1. The J segment lost 7 bases and the V segment lost 6 bases, leaving 10 bases of the junction unmatched. This CDR3 is built from 15 residues. Looked up from germline, CDR1 is MNHNS and CDR2 is SASEGT.

In this sample, this clonotype turned up a few times. The chain couples TRBV5-8 to TRBJ1-1; 8 bases align to TRBD1. J gave up 5 bases and V 4 bases, and 10 bases lay outside the gene matches. The germline V gene has CDR1 SGHTS and CDR2 YDEGEE. CDR3 length: 15 amino acids. The CDR3, as DNA: TGTGCCAGCAGCGTAGAGGACAGGGCGGATACTGAAGCTTTCTTT. Amino acids: CASSVEDRADTEAFF.